This TCR beta chain was captured in a study of molecular identifiers for immune sequencing clone quantification. On this clonotype: A read error may be the cause here, since a much bigger clone is one base away.

Germline CDR1 LNHNV, CDR2 YYDKDF (reference sequence). Trimming cost V 0 bases and J 2 bases, with 12 bases left between them. The CDR3 has 16 residues. TCRdb reanalysed the PCR reads using MiXCR and keeps one entry per CDR3 protein. The sample holds a few hundred thousand distinct CDR3 sequences; around a fifth are singletons and the top ten take around 0.86%. Sequencing was done on a sample of naive CD8+ T cells from blood, with Jurkat cell RNA spiked in. Subset noted: FACS-sorted CD8+CD4-CCR7+CD45RA+ naive T cells. The sequence came from a human donor in good health. Some libraries in this study had Jurkat cell RNA spiked in. The chain combines TRBV15 with TRBJ2-3; D gene uncertain. CDR3 protein: CATSRDQAQDTDTQYF. CDR3 nucleotides: TGTGCCACCAGCAGAGATCAGGCCCAAGACACAGATACGCAGTATTTT.